This TCR beta chain was sequenced during a study of beta chain features in type 1 diabetes. Study overall: Cells sorted and examined across all samples totaled over 95 million.

General study results and limits: A possible short-template PCR bias applies equally to patients and controls.

CDR1 is SNHLY and CDR2 is FYNNEI in the germline V gene. Trimming stripped 8 bases from V and 3 bases from J, with 10 bases between. The CDR3 sequence is 12 residues long. Expressed TCRB transcripts were sequenced because the isolated RNA had all been reverse transcribed beforehand. Produced via immunoSEQ multiplex PCR; TCRdb's table is partial and in-frame only. The data contain tens of thousands of clones, roughly 50% of them singletons. Notes on this clone: No antigen is known for it.

Sequenced sample: stem cell memory CD4+ T cells from blood. V usage is TRBV2 and J usage is TRBJ1-1; the D is unclear. This TCR was sampled from a woman in her 30s in good health. CDR3 loop: CASVRQDTEAFF. CDR3 nucleotides: TGTGCCAGCGTCCGGCAGGACACTGAAGCTTTCTTT.